Below, 29 T cell receptor beta chains from the same sample are listed, as sequenced in a study of shared clonotypes between healthy human individuals. The data were produced by immunoSEQ multiplex PCR, yet TCRdb's version contains in-frame clones alone and is incomplete. The table records under 600,000 clones, 60% to 80% of them present only once. The sequencing input was PBMCs. Receptor source: a woman in her thirties or forties in good health. Some clones in this sample may be carry-over from other donors' samples.

V is TRBV13 and J is TRBJ2-6; D remains unclear. CDR1 is PRHDT and CDR2 is FYEKMQ in the germline V gene (reference sequence). V was shortened by 0 bases and J by 0 bases, with 6 bases between the two germline ends. This CDR3 region has 16 residues. The CDR3 sequence is CASSLGLVSGANVLTF. CDR3 DNA: TGTGCCAGCAGCTTAGGCCTGGTCTCTGGGGCCAACGTCCTGACTTTC.

J is TRBJ2-7 and V is TRBV5-1; TRBD2 matches 9 bases. CDR1 is SGHRS, CDR2 YFSETQ, per germline. The ends lost 4 bases at V and 4 bases at J; junction bases unmatched: 15. The CDR3 is made up of 17 amino acids. CDR3 sequence reads: CASSRLAGSMETYEQYF. CDR3 DNA sequence: TGCGCCAGCAGCAGGCTAGCGGGGAGTATGGAGACGTACGAGCAGTACTTC.

This clone has a handful of counts. This chain links TRBV27 with TRBJ2-6, with D perhaps matching TRBD1 (6 bases). The CDR3 contains 17 residues. Trimming stripped 6 bases from V and 3 bases from J, with 18 bases between. Germline CDR1 is MNHEY and CDR2 is SMNVEV (reference sequence). CDR3 residues: CASRGGRTGFGANVLTF. DNA for the CDR3: TGTGCCAGCAGAGGGGGTAGAACAGGTTTTGGGGCCAACGTCCTGACTTTC.

The chain couples TRBV18 to TRBJ2-5, with 12 bases that match TRBD2. The length of the CDR3 is 15 residues. CDR1 and CDR2 (germline): KGHSH, LQKENI. V dropped 4 bases and J dropped 1; count of bases not matched to a gene: 1. The CDR3 loop reads CASSLTSGGQETQYF. The CDR3, as DNA: TGTGCCAGCTCACTGACTAGCGGGGGCCAAGAGACCCAGTACTTC.

The chain links TRBV7-9 to TRBJ1-6; D uncertain. The CDR3 totals 14 residues. CDR1 SEHNR and CDR2 FQNEAQ come from the germline V gene (reference sequence). V lost 2 bases, J lost 9 bases, and 11 bases lay in between. The CDR3: CASSLPPHGSPLHF. The CDR3 bases are TGTGCCAGCAGCTTACCCCCTCATGGTTCACCCCTCCACTTT.

The table lists this clone with a count of one. The chain joins TRBV18 to TRBJ1-1; 8 bases fit TRBD1. The CDR3 contains 14 residues. After removal of 1 base from V and 7 bases from J, the junction contained 5 bases not matched to a gene. CDR1 and CDR2 (germline): KGHSH, LQKENI. This chain's CDR3 is CASSPRTGQGEAFF. The CDR3, as DNA: TGTGCCAGCTCACCACGGACAGGGCAGGGTGAAGCTTTCTTT.

The gene calls are TRBV15 and TRBJ1-4; D gene ambiguous. The CDR3 consists of 17 residues. Germline assignment: CDR1 LNHNV and CDR2 YYDKDF (reference sequence). The V end lost 0 bases, the J end lost 0 bases, and 11 bases lay between the germline ends. As DNA, the CDR3 is TGTGCCACCAGCAGAGAACGACGGACTGCAACTAATGAAAAACTGTTTTTT. It codes for CATSRERRTATNEKLFF. Looking up the rest from reference TRBV15 and TRBJ1-4 gives the full variable domain: DAMVIQNPRYQVTQFGKPVTLSCSQTLNHNVMYWYQQKSSQAPKLLFHYYDKDFNNEADTPDNFQSRRPNTSFCFLDIRSPGLGDTAMYLCATSRERRTATNEKLFFGSGTQLSVL.

This chain uses TRBV7-9 with TRBJ2-3; 7 nucleotides align to TRBD2. V lost 4 bases to trimming and J lost 1 base; unmatched junction nucleotides: 5. The CDR3 spans 15 residues. Per the germline V gene, CDR1 is SEHNR and CDR2 is FQNEAQ (reference sequence). The CDR3 region is CASSWGGLGTDTQYF. In DNA form, the CDR3 reads TGTGCCAGCAGCTGGGGGGGACTGGGCACAGATACGCAGTATTTT.

This clone was picked up one time. This likely traces to a read error, being one base from a far larger clone. The CDR3 protein is CASSQGGYYKQYF. The CDR3, as DNA: TGCGCCAGCAGCCAAGGAGGGTACTACAAGCAGTACTTC. J is TRBJ2-7 and V is TRBV4-3, with a tentative D call TRBD2 (5 bases). The CDR3 runs 13 residues. Germline-derived CDR1 and CDR2 are LGHNA and YSLEER.

The V call is TRBV29-1, the J call TRBJ2-1; 12 nucleotides align to TRBD2. This CDR3 comprises 17 residues. Trimming took 7 bases from V and 7 from J; bases not matched to a gene: 17. Germline-derived CDR1 and CDR2 are SQVTM and ANQGSEA. CDR3 in DNA: TGCAGCGCCGGGGGGCTAGCGGGAGGGCCCTCGGTGAATGAGCAGTTCTTC. Amino acids: CSAGGLAGGPSVNEQFF.

This clone was found once. V is TRBV14 and J is TRBJ2-5, with D unclear. Germline CDR1 is SGHDN and CDR2 is FVKESK. This CDR3 spans 14 amino acids. Trimming took off 3 bases at V and 5 bases at J, with 13 bases between the two ends. The CDR3 here is CASSQVLASETQYF. CDR3 sequence (DNA): TGTGCCAGCAGCCAGGTGTTGGCGTCGGAGACCCAGTACTTC.

This clone was detected a few times. The chain recombines TRBV23-1 with TRBJ2-7, with 7 bases aligning to TRBD1. TRBV23-1 is an ORF for which the function is uncertain. Unmatched junction bases numbered 13, after V lost 6 bases and J lost 5 bases. The CDR3 is 15 amino acids. The CDR3 DNA reads as TGCGCCAGCAGCCCAAGGACAGGTTGCGCCCACGAGCAGTACTTC. Protein product: CASSPRTGCAHEQYF.

V and J are TRBV5-1 and TRBJ2-3, with TRBD2 as a possible D gene (6 bases). V was pared by 4 bases and J by 2 bases, with 11 bases between. The CDR3 totals 14 residues. Germline values: CDR1 SGHRS, CDR2 YFSETQ. This CDR3 is CASSRSGLTDTQYF. The CDR3, as DNA: TGCGCCAGCAGCCGTAGCGGACTCACAGATACGCAGTATTTT.

V is TRBV11-2 and J is TRBJ2-7, with 9 nucleotides matching TRBD1. Germline V gene data show CDR1 as SGHAT and CDR2 as FQNNGV. The J segment lost 5 bases and the V segment lost 4 bases, leaving 9 bases of the junction unmatched. The CDR3 runs to 15 residues. The CDR3 spells CASSSNIGTGNEQYF. CDR3 nucleotides: TGTGCCAGCAGCTCCAATATTGGGACAGGGAACGAGCAGTACTTC.

This clone has more than one count but fewer than ten. The chain carries TRBV30 and TRBJ2-7, with TRBD2 matching 14 bases. Trimming took 2 bases from V and 0 from J; bases not matched to a gene: 3. The CDR3 length is 16 residues. Germline V gene lookup returns CDR1 GTSNPN and CDR2 SVGIG (reference sequence). The chain's CDR3 is CAWSRLAGGSSYEQYF. The CDR3 nucleotides are TGTGCCTGGAGTCGACTAGCGGGAGGGAGCTCCTACGAGCAGTACTTC.

The rearrangement uses TRBV5-1 and TRBJ1-2, with D hard to call. V was pared by 4 bases and J by 4 bases, with 23 bases between. The CDR3 sequence is 17 residues long. Germline assignment: CDR1 SGHRS and CDR2 YFSETQ. CDR3 sequence reads: CASSRDPRARDTYGYTF. The CDR3 nucleotides are TGCGCCAGCAGCCGTGACCCCCGGGCAAGAGATACCTATGGCTACACCTTC.

The table lists this clone with a few counts. This sequence joins TRBV2 and TRBJ1-1, with 7 bases matching TRBD1. The CDR3 is made up of 14 amino acids. After removal of 4 bases from V and 6 bases from J, the junction contained 8 bases not matched to a gene. Germline CDR1 SNHLY, CDR2 FYNNEI. The chain's CDR3 is CASSGRQGRSEAFF. The CDR3 nucleotides are TGTGCCAGCAGTGGACGACAGGGCCGCTCTGAAGCTTTCTTT.

The chain recombines TRBV7-9 with TRBJ2-7; a possible D gene is TRBD2 (6 bases). The CDR3 totals 14 residues. V was shortened by 3 bases and J by 7 bases, with 16 bases between the two germline ends. Per germline, CDR1 SEHNR and CDR2 FQNEAQ (reference sequence). The CDR3 DNA reads TGTGCCAGCAGCTTCACGGAGGGGTCAGGGGAGCAGTACTTC. Its protein is CASSFTEGSGEQYF. The full variable domain, its missing parts supplied by reference TRBV7-9 and TRBJ2-7, is DTGVSQNPRHKITKRGQNVTFRCDPISEHNRLYWYRQTLGQGPEFLTYFQNEAQLEKSRLLSDRFSAERPKGSFSTLEIQRTEQGDSAMYLCASSFTEGSGEQYFGPGTRLTVT.

J is TRBJ1-1 and V is TRBV30; weak D call: TRBD1 (5 bases). CDR1 and CDR2 from the germline V gene are GTSNPN and SVGIG (reference sequence). This CDR3 is built from 13 residues. The V gene lost 4 bases and the J gene lost 1 base, with 10 bases spanning the gap. In DNA form, the CDR3 reads TGTGCCTGGATGCCAGGGACGAACACTGAAGCTTTCTTT. Residues: CAWMPGTNTEAFF.

The V call is TRBV7-2, the J call TRBJ2-1; D remains ambiguous. Trimming cost V 1 base and J 0 bases, with 7 bases left between them. CDR1 and CDR2 from the germline V gene are SGHTA and FQGNSA. The CDR3 covers 15 residues. This CDR3 is CASSLGASSYNEQFF. CDR3 nucleotides: TGTGCCAGCAGCTTAGGGGCCAGCTCCTACAATGAGCAGTTCTTC.

The J gene is TRBJ2-1, the V gene TRBV7-8; possibly TRBD2 for D (10 bases). The CDR3 loop spans 19 amino acids. Germline V gene sequence: CDR1 SGHVS, CDR2 FQNEAQ. The V and J ends lost 3 bases and 6 bases respectively, with 27 bases between them. CDR3 region: CASSFRDRASSGGFNEQFF. CDR3 in DNA: TGTGCCAGCAGCTTCCGGGACAGGGCGTCTAGCGGGGGTTTCAATGAGCAGTTCTTC.

The chain uses TRBV4-1 and TRBJ1-2, with 7 bases fitting TRBD1. This CDR3 has 17 amino acids. With 3 bases clipped from V and 7 bases from J, the junction kept 17 bases outside the gene matches. Germline CDR1 reads MGHRA; CDR2 reads YSYEKL. The CDR3 reads CASSQRQGKGGQAGYTF. The CDR3 nucleotides read TGCGCCAGCAGCCAGAGACAGGGAAAAGGCGGGCAGGCTGGCTACACCTTC.

Remarks on this clone: This may stem from a read error, because a much larger clone lies one nucleotide away. The sample carries other DNA sequences with the same CDR3. The chain employs TRBV2 and TRBJ2-7; possible D gene TRBD1, 5 bases. CDR1 and CDR2 from the germline V gene are SNHLY and FYNNEI. There are 12 residues in the CDR3. The CDR3 bases are TGTGCCAGCAGTGAACAGGGATACGAACAGTACTTC. It is translated as CASSEQGYEQYF.

This clone came up many times. V gene TRBV28 combines with J gene TRBJ2-7, with TRBD1 as a possible D gene (6 bases). V was pared by 5 bases and J by 2 bases, with 13 bases between. The CDR3 is 14 residues long. Germline CDR1 and CDR2: MDHEN and SYDVKM. CDR3 DNA: TGTGCCAGCAGTGTGCTGGACAGAACCTACGAGCAGTACTTC. Translating gives CASSVLDRTYEQYF.

With regard to this clone: A much more abundant neighbour one base away suggests this may be a read error. As the CDR3 is not closed by the conserved phenylalanine or tryptophan, this likely results from a read error. No DNA is shown, since the ends of the CDR3 on it are uncertain; the CDR3 is the one TCRdb lists. The chain carries TRBV6-1 and TRBJ1-1. The germline CDR1 and CDR2 sequences are MNHNS and SASEGT. The CDR3 region is 11 residues in length, termini included. CDR3: CASSDFGAGHL.

The J gene is TRBJ1-5, the V gene TRBV18; D possibly corresponds to TRBD1 (5 bases). The CDR3 contains 14 residues. The germline gives CDR1 KGHSH, CDR2 LQKENI. Deletions cut 3 bases from V and 3 bases from J, with 9 bases between. The CDR3 coding sequence is TGTGCCAGCTCACCTGGGGCTTACAATCAGCCCCAGCATTTT. Amino acids: CASSPGAYNQPQHF.

The chain has TRBV18 and TRBJ2-3; D gene ambiguous. The V and J ends lost 6 bases and 5 bases respectively, with 18 bases between them. The CDR3 is made up of 15 amino acids. Germline loops: CDR1 KGHSH, CDR2 LQKENI. CDR3 region: CASSFMAPPGDTQYF. The CDR3 DNA sequence: TGTGCCAGCTCTTTCATGGCCCCGCCCGGAGATACGCAGTATTTT.

This clone appeared a single time. Since the CDR3 does not end with the conserved phenylalanine or tryptophan, this likely comes from a read error. The DNA is omitted, as the CDR3 cannot be located on it reliably, and the CDR3 follows TCRdb's listing. This chain connects TRBV28 to TRBJ2-7; TRBD1, the table's D call, was not compared with the DNA. The CDR3 sequence runs 12 residues, both termini included. Looked up from germline, CDR1 is MDHEN and CDR2 is SYDVKM. The CDR3: CASSEPQGAVRY.

The DNA for the CDR3 is TGTGCCAGCAGTGAAGCAAGCGATTCCTACGAGCAGTACTTC. It yields the protein CASSEASDSYEQYF. J is TRBJ2-7 and V is TRBV6-1; D gene ambiguous. The CDR3 extends over 14 amino acids. Per germline, CDR1 MNHNS and CDR2 SASEGT. Trimming pared 0 bases from V and 1 base from J, leaving 7 bases between.